The T cell receptor beta chain under discussion was sequenced for a study of early T cells in non-severe SARS-CoV-2 infection listed by TCRdb under 2021. In terms of the full investigation: Because TCR sequencing was done on bulk RNA from unsorted whole blood, the alpha and beta chains could not be paired.

The library came from 5' RACE. Sequencing relied on a NextSeq 500. The TCR library protocol attached unique molecular identifiers to individual cDNA molecules to correct for sequencing error and PCR bias. TCR alpha and beta chains were both sequenced, and the abundances of alpha and beta sequences in each sample were closely correlated with each other. Turning to the authors' computational methods: V gene, J gene and CDR3 annotation of TCR sequences was performed with Decombinator V4. TCRs were defined as expanded if a significant change between any two time points was detected under a Poisson model with p below 0.0001. TCR abundances were normalised to the total number of TCRs sequenced per sample and were expressed as counts per million. TRAV1-2 paired with TRAJ12, TRAJ20 or TRAJ33 defined MAIT TCRs, while TRAV10 paired with TRAJ18 defined iNKT TCRs. VDJdb, accessed 1 November 2021, was searched for CMV, EBV and SARS-CoV-2 annotated TCRs, with TCRs annotated for multiple antigens excluded. TCRdb reanalyzed the raw reads on its own, using fastp at Q25 for trimming and MiXCR for clone calling, and kept in-frame beta chains. All rows with the same CDR3 protein become a single entry with the most common DNA and genes. What appears here as the V and J calls and clone size reflects TCRdb's work, not the paper's. In this sample the table shows tens of thousands of distinct CDR3 sequences, approximately 7.1% of which occur a single time. The ten largest clones add up to roughly 5.1% of the sample.

What the work shows at the level of the full study, not this receptor alone: VDJdb matching was skewed toward anti-spike CD8 responses and likely underestimated virus-specific expansions by missing private and CD4 specificities.

This clonotype was recorded many times. Its antigen remains undetermined. There are no base qualities to consult, and no much larger clone falls within one base. The study was a case-control design nested within a healthcare worker cohort in London, UK, with weekly nasopharyngeal swab PCR tests and blood sampling. Healthcare workers were enrolled in the week of the UK lockdown, from 23 to 31 March 2020, and were followed every week for up to roughly 16 weeks. The germline V gene (reference sequence) sets CDR1 to DFQATT and CDR2 to SNEGSKA. At the junction V is shortened by 5 bases and J by 1 base, with 8 bases in between. The CDR3, from cysteine to phenylalanine, totals 13 residues. The only DNA kept is the CDR3, 39 bases in frame from the first base.

This TCR was sampled from an adult who was a healthcare worker with PCR-confirmed SARS-CoV-2 infection or an uninfected control (not recorded which). Sequenced input: whole blood. The V and J genes are TRBV20-1 and TRBJ2-2, and possibly TRBD2, on 5 matching bases. The DNA is as follows: TGCAGTGCTCACCGGGAGAACACCGGGGAGCTGTTTTTT. Protein translation: CSAHRENTGELFF.